The entry that follows covers one T cell receptor beta chain sequence. Measured with immunoSEQ multiplex PCR; TCRdb has only the in-frame clones, and not every one. The sample lists 85,000 to 100,000 clones, over 85% occurring once. The sample belongs to a study of technical replicates of blood from a few donors. The TCR sequence derives from a human donor in good health. Sequencing was carried out using T cells isolated from PBMCs.

The CDR3 DNA sequence: TGCGCCAGCAGCTCGACTAGCGGGGCCTACGAGCAGTACTTC. Its translation: CASSSTSGAYEQYF. This rearrangement joins TRBV5-1 to TRBJ2-7, with 11 bases that match TRBD2. CDR3 length: 14 residues. The ends lost 3 bases at V and 2 bases at J; junction bases unmatched: 1. Germline lookup yields CDR1 SGHRS and CDR2 YFSETQ.